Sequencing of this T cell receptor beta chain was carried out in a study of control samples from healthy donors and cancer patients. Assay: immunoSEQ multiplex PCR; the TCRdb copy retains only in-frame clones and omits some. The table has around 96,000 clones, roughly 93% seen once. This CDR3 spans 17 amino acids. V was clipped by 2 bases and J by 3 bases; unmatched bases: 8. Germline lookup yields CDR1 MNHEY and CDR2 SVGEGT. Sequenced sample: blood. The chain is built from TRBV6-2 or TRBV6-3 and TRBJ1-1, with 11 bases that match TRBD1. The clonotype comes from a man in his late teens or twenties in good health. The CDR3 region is CASSYPLPGQGDTEAFF. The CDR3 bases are TGTGCCAGCAGTTACCCGCTTCCGGGACAGGGGGACACTGAAGCTTTCTTT.